Each of the 5 T cell receptor beta chains below was sequenced from the same sample in a study of CD8+ T cells in alopecia areata (dated by TCRdb to the late 2010s). Pooled mouse cutaneous lymph node cells were stained for CD4, CD8alpha, NKG2D, NKG2ACE and other markers, then sorted on a BD Influx. The library relied on the immunoSEQ multiplex PCR assay. For TCR sequencing, RNA was extracted from every sample and reverse transcribed into cDNA to serve as template. TCRdb retrieved this table from immuneACCESS and kept in-frame rearrangements only. Not all clones are present; in checked studies, unresolved V genes account for under half, and no reason is known for the remainder. The table for this sample lists about 300,000 clones, none of them counted only once. The ten largest make up around 1.2% of the sample. Source material: CD4+ T cells sorted from a lymph node. The receptors were sampled from a C3H/HeJ mouse with alopecia areata. This strain is of MHC haplotype H2-k.

For this clone: Germline and genes: mouse. The CDR3 end falls 4 residues outside the read, so it is completed with the germline J gene. This chain links TRBV13-3 with TRBJ2-1; D gene uncertain. This CDR3 is 13 amino acids long. In germline, CDR1 is NNHDY, CDR2 SYVADS. The V end was cut by 1 base, the J end by 6 bases, with 8 bases between. CDR3 DNA, as far as it was read: TGTGCCAGCAGTGATAGGGTTTTTGCT. This translates into CASSDRVFA. The complete CDR3 sequence is CASSDRVFAEQFF.

A few counts support this clone. Genes here carry mouse names. The DNA ends 4 residues before the CDR3 does, and the rest of the CDR3 is filled in from the germline J gene. The rearrangement links TRBV13-2 to TRBJ2-2, with 7 bases aligning to TRBD1. With V trimmed by 2 bases and J by 4 bases, 5 bases remained unmatched. The CDR3 is made up of 15 amino acids. The germline gives CDR1 NNHNN, CDR2 SYGAGS (reference sequence). Partial CDR3 DNA: TGTGCCAGCGGTGACCGAGACAGGGCCACCGGG. Translating gives CASGDRDRATG. In full, the CDR3 is CASGDRDRATGQLYF.

On this clone: Genes here carry mouse names. The read finishes 4 residues shy of the CDR3 end, and the germline J gene is used to complete it. The chain recombines TRBV5 with TRBJ2-2, with 10 bases aligning to TRBD1. CDR3 length equals 16 residues. Germline loops: CDR1 LGHNA, CDR2 YNLKQL (reference sequence). The V and J ends lost 0 bases and 2 bases, in that order; junction bases with no gene match: 0. The CDR3 DNA, read in part, is TGTGCCAGCAGCCAAGAGGGACAGGGGAACACCGGG. The encoded protein is CASSQEGQGNTG. The CDR3, in full, reads CASSQEGQGNTGQLYF.

Remarks on this clone: Gene and germline names: mouse. The read stops 4 residues short of the end of the CDR3; the missing end is completed from the germline J gene. Other DNA sequences from this sample encode an identical CDR3 as well. The rearrangement uses TRBV31 and TRBJ2-2; 8 bases agree with TRBD2. Germline assignment: CDR1 GKSSPN and CDR2 SITVG. CDR3 length: 14 amino acids. Trimming cost V 5 bases and J 0 bases; bases outside gene matches: 2. Incomplete CDR3 DNA: TGTGCCTGGGACTGGGGAACAAACACCGGG. It codes for CAWDWGTNTG. The CDR3 reads in full as CAWDWGTNTGQLYF.

This clone was seen ten or more times. The listed genes are named as in mouse. The read halts 4 residues ahead of the CDR3 end, with the missing end drawn from the germline J gene. The chain carries TRBV3 and TRBJ1-2; the D gene is possibly TRBD1 (6 bases). The germline V gene encodes CDR1 SNHLY and CDR2 FYNGKV (reference sequence). Trimming stripped 9 bases from V and 1 base from J, with 12 bases between. This CDR3 spans 13 amino acids. CDR3 DNA (partial): TGTGCCAGGGCCAGACAGGAAAACTCC. Translation gives CARARQENS. In full, the CDR3 reads CARARQENSDYTF.